This T cell receptor (beta chain) was recovered during a study of blood T cell repertoires in COVID-19. This table comes from immunoSEQ multiplex PCR, and its TCRdb copy is limited to in-frame clones, with some not included. In the table there are around 200,000 clones, 80% to 90% of which are singletons. J gave up 3 bases and V 6 bases, and 2 bases lay outside the gene matches. The CDR3 totals 12 residues. Germline CDR1 GTSNPN, CDR2 SVGIG (reference sequence). The sample holds many counts of this clone. The chain carries TRBV30 and TRBJ2-7; TRBD1 matches 10 bases. The sequencing input was peripheral blood. The sequence was obtained from a woman older than 75 with active or convalescent COVID-19. The CDR3 protein is CACRTGGYEQYF. CDR3 DNA sequence: TGTGCCTGTAGGACAGGGGGCTACGAGCAGTACTTC.